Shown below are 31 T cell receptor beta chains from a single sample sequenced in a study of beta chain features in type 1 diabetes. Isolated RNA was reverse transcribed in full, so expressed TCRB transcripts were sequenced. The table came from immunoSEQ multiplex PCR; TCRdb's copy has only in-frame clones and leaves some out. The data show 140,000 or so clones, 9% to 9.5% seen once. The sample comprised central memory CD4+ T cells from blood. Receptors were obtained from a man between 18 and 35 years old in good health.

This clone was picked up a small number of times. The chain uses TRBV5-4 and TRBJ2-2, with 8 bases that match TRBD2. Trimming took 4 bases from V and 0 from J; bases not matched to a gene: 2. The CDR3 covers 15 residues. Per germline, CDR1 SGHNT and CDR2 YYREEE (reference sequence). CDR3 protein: CASSQTSANTGELFF. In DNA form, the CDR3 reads TGTGCCAGCAGCCAGACTAGCGCGAACACCGGGGAGCTGTTTTTT.

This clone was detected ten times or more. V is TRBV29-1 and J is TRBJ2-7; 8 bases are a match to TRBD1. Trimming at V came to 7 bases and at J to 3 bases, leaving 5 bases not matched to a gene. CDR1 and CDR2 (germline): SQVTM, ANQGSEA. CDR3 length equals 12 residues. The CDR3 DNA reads TGCAGCGCGGGACAGGAGGACTACGAGCAGTACTTC. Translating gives CSAGQEDYEQYF.

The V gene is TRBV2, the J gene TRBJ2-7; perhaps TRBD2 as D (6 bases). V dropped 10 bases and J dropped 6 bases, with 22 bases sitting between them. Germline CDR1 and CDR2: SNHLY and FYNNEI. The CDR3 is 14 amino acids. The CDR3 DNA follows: TGTGCCACCCGACTTGAGTCGGGAGTATCCGAGCAGTACTTC. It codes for CATRLESGVSEQYF.

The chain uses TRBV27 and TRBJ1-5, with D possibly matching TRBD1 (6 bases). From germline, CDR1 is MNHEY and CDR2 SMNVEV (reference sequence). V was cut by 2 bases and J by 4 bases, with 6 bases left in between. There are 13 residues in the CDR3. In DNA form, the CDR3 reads TGTGCCAGCAGTTTAACAGGGAATCAGCCCCAGCATTTT. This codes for CASSLTGNQPQHF.

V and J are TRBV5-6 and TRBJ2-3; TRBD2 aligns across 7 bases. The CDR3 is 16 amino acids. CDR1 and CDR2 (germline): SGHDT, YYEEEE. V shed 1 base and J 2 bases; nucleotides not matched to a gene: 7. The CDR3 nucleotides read TGTGCCAGCAGCTTGAGGGGAGGGGATATCACAGATACGCAGTATTTT. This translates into CASSLRGGDITDTQYF.

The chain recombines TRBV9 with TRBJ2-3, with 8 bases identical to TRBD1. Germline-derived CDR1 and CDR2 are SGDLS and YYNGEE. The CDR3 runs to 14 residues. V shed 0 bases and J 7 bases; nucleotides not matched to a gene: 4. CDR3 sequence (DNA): TGTGCCAGCAGCGTAGAACAGGGGGGAAATACGCAGTATTTT. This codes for CASSVEQGGNTQYF.

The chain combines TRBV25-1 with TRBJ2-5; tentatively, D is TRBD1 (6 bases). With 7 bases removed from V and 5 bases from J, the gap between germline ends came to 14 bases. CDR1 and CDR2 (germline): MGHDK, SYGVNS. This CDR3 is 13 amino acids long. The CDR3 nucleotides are TGTGCCAGCAACTCTGGGGGCCGGGAGACCCAGTACTTC. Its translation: CASNSGGRETQYF.

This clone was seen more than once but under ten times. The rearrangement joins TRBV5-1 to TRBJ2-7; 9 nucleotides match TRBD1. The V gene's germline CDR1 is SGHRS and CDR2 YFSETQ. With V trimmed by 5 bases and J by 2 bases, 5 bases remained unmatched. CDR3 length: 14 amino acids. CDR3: CASRIGTGPYEQYF. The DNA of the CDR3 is TGCGCCAGCAGGATAGGGACAGGGCCCTACGAGCAGTACTTC.

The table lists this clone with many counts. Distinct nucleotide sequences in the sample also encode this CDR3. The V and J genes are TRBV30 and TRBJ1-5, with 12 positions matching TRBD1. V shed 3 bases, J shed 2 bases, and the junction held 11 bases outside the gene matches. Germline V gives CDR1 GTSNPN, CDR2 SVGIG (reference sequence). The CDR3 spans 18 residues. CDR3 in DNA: TGTGCCTGGAGCCCCCGGGACAGGGGGCTTTCGGGCAATCAGCCCCAGCATTTT. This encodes CAWSPRDRGLSGNQPQHF.

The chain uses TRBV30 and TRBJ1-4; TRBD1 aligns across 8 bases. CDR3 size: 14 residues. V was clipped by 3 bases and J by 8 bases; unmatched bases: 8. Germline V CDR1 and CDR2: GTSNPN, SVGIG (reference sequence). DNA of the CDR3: TGTGCCTGGAGACGACAGGGGAGTACCGAAAAACTGTTTTTT. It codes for CAWRRQGSTEKLFF.

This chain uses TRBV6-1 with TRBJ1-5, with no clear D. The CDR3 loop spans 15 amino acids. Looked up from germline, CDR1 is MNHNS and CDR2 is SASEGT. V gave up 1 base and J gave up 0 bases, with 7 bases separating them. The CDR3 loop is CASSEERVSNQPQHF. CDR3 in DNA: TGTGCCAGCAGTGAAGAGCGAGTTAGCAATCAGCCCCAGCATTTT.

Written as DNA, the CDR3 is TGTGCCAGCAGCTTATCCAGGGTTACGGAAAAACTGTTTTTT. Protein: CASSLSRVTEKLFF. The V and J genes are TRBV7-2 and TRBJ1-4; D is perhaps TRBD1 (5 bases). V lost 2 bases, J lost 8 bases, and 12 bases lay in between. The length of the CDR3 is 14 residues. The V gene's germline CDR1 is SGHTA and CDR2 FQGNSA. Drawing the rest from reference TRBV7-2 and TRBJ1-4, the complete variable domain is GAGVSQSPSNKVTEKGKDVELRCDPISGHTALYWYRQSLGQGLEFLIYFQGNSAPDKSGLPSDRFSAERTGGSVSTLTIQRTQQEDSAVYLCASSLSRVTEKLFFGSGTQLSVL.

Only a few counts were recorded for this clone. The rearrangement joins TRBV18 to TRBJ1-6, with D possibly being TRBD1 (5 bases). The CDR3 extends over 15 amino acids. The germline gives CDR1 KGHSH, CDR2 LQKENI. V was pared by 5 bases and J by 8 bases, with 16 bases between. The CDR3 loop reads CASSDQGRAYSPLHF. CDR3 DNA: TGTGCCAGCTCAGACCAGGGAAGGGCATATTCACCCCTCCACTTT.

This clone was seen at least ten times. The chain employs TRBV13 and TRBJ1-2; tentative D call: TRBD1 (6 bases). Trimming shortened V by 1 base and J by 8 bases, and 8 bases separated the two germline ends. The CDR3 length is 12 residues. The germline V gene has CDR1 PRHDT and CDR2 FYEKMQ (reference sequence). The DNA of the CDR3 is TGTGCCAGCAGCTTAGATACAGGGGGCTACACCTTC. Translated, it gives CASSLDTGGYTF.

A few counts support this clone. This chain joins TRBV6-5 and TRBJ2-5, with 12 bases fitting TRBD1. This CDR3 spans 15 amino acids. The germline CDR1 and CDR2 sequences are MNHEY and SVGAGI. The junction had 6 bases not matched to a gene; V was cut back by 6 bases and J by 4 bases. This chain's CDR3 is CASSSGQGAAETQYF. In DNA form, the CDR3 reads TGTGCCAGCAGCTCGGGACAGGGGGCCGCAGAGACCCAGTACTTC.

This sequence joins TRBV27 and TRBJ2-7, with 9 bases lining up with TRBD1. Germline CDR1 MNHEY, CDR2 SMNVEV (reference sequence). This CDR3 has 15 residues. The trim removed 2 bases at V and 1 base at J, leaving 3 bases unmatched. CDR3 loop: CASSLNRGPSYEQYF. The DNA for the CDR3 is TGTGCCAGCAGTTTAAACAGGGGGCCTTCCTACGAGCAGTACTTC.

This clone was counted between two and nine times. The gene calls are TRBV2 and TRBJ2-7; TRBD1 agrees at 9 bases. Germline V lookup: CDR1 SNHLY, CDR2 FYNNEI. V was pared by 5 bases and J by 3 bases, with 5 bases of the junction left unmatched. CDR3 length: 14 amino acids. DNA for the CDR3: TGTGCCAGCAGTTCCGGACAGGGGAGCTACGAGCAGTACTTC. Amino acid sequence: CASSSGQGSYEQYF.

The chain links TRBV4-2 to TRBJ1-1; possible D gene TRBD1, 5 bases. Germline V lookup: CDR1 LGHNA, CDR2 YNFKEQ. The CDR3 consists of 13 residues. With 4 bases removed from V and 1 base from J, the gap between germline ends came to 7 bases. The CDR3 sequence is CASSLQGNTEAFF. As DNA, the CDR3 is TGTGCCAGCAGCCTCCAGGGGAACACTGAAGCTTTCTTT.

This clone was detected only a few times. The CDR3, as DNA: TGTGCCAGCAGCTTGGCCGTGTACCGGGGAAGCAATCAGCCCCAGCATTTT. Translated, it gives CASSLAVYRGSNQPQHF. The chain carries TRBV5-6 and TRBJ1-5; D not resolved. This CDR3 spans 17 amino acids. Deletions cut 0 bases from V and 1 base from J, with 14 bases between. Looked up from germline, CDR1 is SGHDT and CDR2 is YYEEEE.

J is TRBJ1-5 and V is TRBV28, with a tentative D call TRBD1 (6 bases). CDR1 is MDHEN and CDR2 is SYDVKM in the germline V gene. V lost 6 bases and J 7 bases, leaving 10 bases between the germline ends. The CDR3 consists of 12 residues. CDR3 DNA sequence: TGTGCCAGCAGAACAGGACAGCAGCCCCAGCATTTT. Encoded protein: CASRTGQQPQHF.

The CDR3 sequence: CASSLAGYSYNSPLHF. As DNA, the CDR3 is TGTGCCAGCAGCTTGGCAGGGTACTCCTATAATTCACCCCTCCACTTT. The genes are TRBV5-4 and TRBJ1-6; a possible D gene is TRBD1 (5 bases). Trimming took 0 bases from V and 0 from J, leaving 7 bases between them. The CDR3 is 16 amino acids. CDR1 and CDR2 (germline): SGHNT, YYREEE (reference sequence).

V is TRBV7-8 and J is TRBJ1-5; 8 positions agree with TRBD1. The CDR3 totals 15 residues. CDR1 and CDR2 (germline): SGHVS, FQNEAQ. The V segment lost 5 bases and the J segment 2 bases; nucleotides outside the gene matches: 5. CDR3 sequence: CASSQPGQGNQPQHF. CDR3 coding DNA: TGTGCCAGCAGCCAACCGGGACAGGGCAATCAGCCCCAGCATTTT.

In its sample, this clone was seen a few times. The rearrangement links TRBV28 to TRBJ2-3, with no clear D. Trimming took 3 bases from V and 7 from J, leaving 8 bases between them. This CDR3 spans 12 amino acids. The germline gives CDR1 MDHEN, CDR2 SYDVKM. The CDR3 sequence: CASSLAGHTQYF. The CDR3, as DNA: TGTGCCAGCAGTTTGGCAGGTCATACGCAGTATTTT.

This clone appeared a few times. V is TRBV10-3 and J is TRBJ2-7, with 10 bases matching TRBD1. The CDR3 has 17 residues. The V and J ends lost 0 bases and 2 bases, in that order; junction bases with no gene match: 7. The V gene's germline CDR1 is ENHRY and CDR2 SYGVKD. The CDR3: CAISESATGTGAYEQYF. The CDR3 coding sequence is TGTGCCATCAGTGAGTCTGCTACGGGGACAGGGGCCTACGAGCAGTACTTC.

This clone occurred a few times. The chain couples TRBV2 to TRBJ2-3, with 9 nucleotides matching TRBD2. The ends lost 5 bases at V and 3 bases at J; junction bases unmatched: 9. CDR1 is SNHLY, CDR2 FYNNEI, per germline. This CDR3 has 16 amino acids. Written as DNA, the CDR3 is TGTGCCAGCAGTAGCAGCGGGGGGTGGGTAACAGATACGCAGTATTTT. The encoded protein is CASSSSGGWVTDTQYF.

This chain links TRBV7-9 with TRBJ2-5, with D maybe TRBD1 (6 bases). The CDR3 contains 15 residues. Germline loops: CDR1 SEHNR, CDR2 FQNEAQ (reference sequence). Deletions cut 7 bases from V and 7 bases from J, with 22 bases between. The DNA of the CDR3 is TGTGCCAGCACCCCAGCGGTCCAGGGGATGGGGACCCAGTACTTC. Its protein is CASTPAVQGMGTQYF.

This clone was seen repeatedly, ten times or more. The CDR3: CASSLSPGQGATGELFF. The DNA of the CDR3 is TGTGCCAGCAGCCTTTCACCGGGACAGGGAGCCACCGGGGAGCTGTTTTTT. The genes are TRBV7-3 and TRBJ2-2, with 9 bases that match TRBD1. Looked up from germline, CDR1 is SGHTA and CDR2 is FQGTGA. V dropped 5 bases and J dropped 4; count of bases not matched to a gene: 11. This CDR3 is 17 amino acids long.

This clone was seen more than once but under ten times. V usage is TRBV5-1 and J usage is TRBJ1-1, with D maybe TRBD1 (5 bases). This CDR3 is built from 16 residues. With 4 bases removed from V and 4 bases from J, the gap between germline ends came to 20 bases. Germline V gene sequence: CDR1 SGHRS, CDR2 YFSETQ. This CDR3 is CASSPGTPMTGTEAFF. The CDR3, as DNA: TGCGCCAGCAGCCCCGGGACTCCAATGACGGGCACTGAAGCTTTCTTT.

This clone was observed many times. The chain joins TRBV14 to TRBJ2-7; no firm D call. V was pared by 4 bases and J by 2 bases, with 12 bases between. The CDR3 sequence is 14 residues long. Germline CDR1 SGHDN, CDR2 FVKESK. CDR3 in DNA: TGTGCCAGCAGCCCCGCCGGTAGAGCCTACGAGCAGTACTTC. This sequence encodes CASSPAGRAYEQYF. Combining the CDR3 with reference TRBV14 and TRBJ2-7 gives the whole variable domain EAGVTQFPSHSVIEKGQTVTLRCDPISGHDNLYWYRRVMGKEIKFLLHFVKESKQDESGMPNNRFLAERTGGTYSTLKVQPAELEDSGVYFCASSPAGRAYEQYFGPGTRLTVT.

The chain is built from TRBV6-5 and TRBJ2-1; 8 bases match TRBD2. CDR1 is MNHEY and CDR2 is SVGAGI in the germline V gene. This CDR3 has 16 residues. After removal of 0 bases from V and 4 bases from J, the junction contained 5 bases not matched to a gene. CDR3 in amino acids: CASSYSAVAGYNEQFF. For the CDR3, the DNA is TGTGCCAGCAGTTACTCCGCGGTAGCGGGGTACAATGAGCAGTTCTTC.

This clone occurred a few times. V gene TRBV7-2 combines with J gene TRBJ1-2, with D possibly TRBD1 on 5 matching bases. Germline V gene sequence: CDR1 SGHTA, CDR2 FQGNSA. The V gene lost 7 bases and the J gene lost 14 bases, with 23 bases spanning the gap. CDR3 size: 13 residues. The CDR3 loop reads CASNTGGLTPLTF. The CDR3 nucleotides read TGTGCCAGCAACACCGGGGGTCTCACCCCCTTAACCTTC.